This TCR beta chain was captured by sequencing in a study of cytomegalovirus exposure and HLA in healthy donors. This clone was seen more than once but under ten times. A multiplex PCR was run with 60 Vbeta primers and 13 Jbeta primers. Libraries were prepared by immunoSEQ multiplex PCR; TCRdb keeps only in-frame clonotypes and omits some of them. This table has 100,000 to 150,000 clones, about 85% appearing once. From germline, CDR1 is SGHRS and CDR2 YFSETQ. The V gene end was trimmed by 6 bases and the J gene end by 0 bases; junction bases not matched to a gene: 5. The CDR3 extends over 14 amino acids.

What was sequenced was PBMCs. The source is a boy younger than 18 in good health and CMV-seronegative. V and J are TRBV5-1 and TRBJ1-1, with 7 bases lining up with TRBD1. CDR3 in amino acids: CASKSGQMNTEAFF. CDR3 in DNA: TGCGCCAGCAAATCGGGACAGATGAACACTGAAGCTTTCTTT.